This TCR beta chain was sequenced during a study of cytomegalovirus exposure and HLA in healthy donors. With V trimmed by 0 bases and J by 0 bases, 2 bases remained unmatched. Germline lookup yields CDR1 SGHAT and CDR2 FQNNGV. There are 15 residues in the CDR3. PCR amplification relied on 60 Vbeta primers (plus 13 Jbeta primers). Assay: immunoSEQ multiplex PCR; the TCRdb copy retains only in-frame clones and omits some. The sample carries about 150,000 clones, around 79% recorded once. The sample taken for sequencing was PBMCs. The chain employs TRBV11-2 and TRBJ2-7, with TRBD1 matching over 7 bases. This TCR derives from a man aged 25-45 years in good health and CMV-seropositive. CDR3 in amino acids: CASSLEGQLSYEQYF. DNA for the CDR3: TGTGCCAGCAGCTTAGAGGGACAGCTCTCCTACGAGCAGTACTTC.